These T cell receptor beta chains were read from a single sample in a study of control samples from healthy donors and cancer patients. Libraries were prepared by immunoSEQ multiplex PCR; TCRdb keeps only in-frame clonotypes and omits some of them. The sample lists about 98,000 clones, approximately 82% occurring once. Sequencing was done on a sample of blood. Source of these receptors: a man between 60 and 75 years old in good health. Each CDR3 is given with its conserved first and last residue. Fields, in order: CDR3 DNA, CDR3 protein, D gene, clone size, CDR3 length, V gene, J gene. A D gene is named only where the DNA matches it firmly. Clone size is given for some rows only: seen once, a few or many times, or a class if the clone is expanded.

cdr3_nt: TGTGCCAGCAGCTTAGCTGGGACGTCGAAGACCCAGTACTTC
cdr3_aa: CASSLAGTSKTQYF
d_call: -
clone_size: -
cdr3_length: 14
v_call: TRBV7-8
j_call: TRBJ2-5

cdr3_nt: TGTGCCAGTAGTCCGGCACACCGATACGAGCAGTACTTC
cdr3_aa: CASSPAHRYEQYF
d_call: -
clone_size: -
cdr3_length: 13
v_call: TRBV19
j_call: TRBJ2-7

cdr3_nt: TGTGCCAGCAGCCCGTCCCGGGACAGGGGGCAGATTGAAAAACTGTTTTTT
cdr3_aa: CASSPSRDRGQIEKLFF
d_call: TRBD1
clone_size: -
cdr3_length: 17
v_call: TRBV7-9
j_call: TRBJ1-4

cdr3_nt: TGCGCCAGCAGGCAGGGACTAGCGGCCTTTTCTGAGCAGTTCTTC
cdr3_aa: CASRQGLAAFSEQFF
d_call: TRBD2
clone_size: -
cdr3_length: 15
v_call: TRBV5-1
j_call: TRBJ2-1

cdr3_nt: TGTGCCAGCTCACCCCCAATCGCTAGCAAAGAATGGGATACGCAGTATTTT
cdr3_aa: CASSPPIASKEWDTQYF
d_call: -
clone_size: -
cdr3_length: 17
v_call: TRBV18
j_call: TRBJ2-3

cdr3_nt: TGTGCCAGCAGCTTTCCGACAGCTAACTATGGCTACACCTTC
cdr3_aa: CASSFPTANYGYTF
d_call: -
clone_size: -
cdr3_length: 14
v_call: TRBV7-8
j_call: TRBJ1-2

cdr3_nt: TGCGCCAGCAGCTTGGCCTTACGCAGGGAAACAGATACGCAGTATTTT
cdr3_aa: CASSLALRRETDTQYF
d_call: -
clone_size: -
cdr3_length: 16
v_call: TRBV5-1
j_call: TRBJ2-3

cdr3_nt: TGCAGCGTTCAAAGGGGGACCACAGATACGCAGTATTTT
cdr3_aa: CSVQRGTTDTQYF
d_call: -
clone_size: -
cdr3_length: 13
v_call: TRBV29-1
j_call: TRBJ2-3

cdr3_nt: TGTGCCAGCACCTCCGGGACAGGAAAAAATGCGCCGTACTTC
cdr3_aa: CASTSGTGKNAPYF
d_call: TRBD1
clone_size: -
cdr3_length: 14
v_call: TRBV6-5
j_call: TRBJ2-7

cdr3_nt: TGTGCCAGCAGCCAGAACAGGGCAGATCAGCCCCAGCATTTT
cdr3_aa: CASSQNRADQPQHF
d_call: -
clone_size: -
cdr3_length: 14
v_call: TRBV13
j_call: TRBJ1-5

cdr3_nt: TGTGCCAGCAGCGTAGATTCTGGAAACACCATATATTTT
cdr3_aa: CASSVDSGNTIYF
d_call: -
clone_size: -
cdr3_length: 13
v_call: TRBV9
j_call: TRBJ1-3

cdr3_nt: TGTGCCAGTAGGTACAGGGGCGAGCAGTACTTC
cdr3_aa: CASRYRGEQYF
d_call: TRBD1
clone_size: -
cdr3_length: 11
v_call: TRBV19
j_call: TRBJ2-7

cdr3_nt: TGTGCCAGCAGTTATATACGGACAGGAACCACCGGGGAGCTGTTTTTT
cdr3_aa: CASSYIRTGTTGELFF
d_call: TRBD1
clone_size: -
cdr3_length: 16
v_call: TRBV28
j_call: TRBJ2-2

cdr3_nt: TGCGCCAGCAGCTTGGAGGAAACTTCGAACACCGGGGAGCTGTTTTTT
cdr3_aa: CASSLEETSNTGELFF
d_call: -
clone_size: few
cdr3_length: 16
v_call: TRBV5-1
j_call: TRBJ2-2

cdr3_nt: TGTGCCAGCAGCTTAGACAGAGAGACCCAGTACTTC
cdr3_aa: CASSLDRETQYF
d_call: -
clone_size: -
cdr3_length: 12
v_call: TRBV7-3
j_call: TRBJ2-5

cdr3_nt: TGTGCTAGTGGTTCCGGGACGGCTCTATACGAGCAGTACTTC
cdr3_aa: CASGSGTALYEQYF
d_call: -
clone_size: -
cdr3_length: 14
v_call: TRBV12-5
j_call: TRBJ2-7

cdr3_nt: TGTGCCACCGGGGCACCCTCCGCCCTCCCAAATCAAGAGACCCAGTACTTC
cdr3_aa: CATGAPSALPNQETQYF
d_call: -
clone_size: -
cdr3_length: 17
v_call: TRBV24-1
j_call: TRBJ2-5

cdr3_nt: TGTGCCAGCAGCCGTCCAGCGGGAGTGGGAGAACCTGAGCAGTTCTTC
cdr3_aa: CASSRPAGVGEPEQFF
d_call: TRBD2
clone_size: -
cdr3_length: 16
v_call: TRBV14
j_call: TRBJ2-1

cdr3_nt: TGTGCCAGCAGCCCGGGGAGTGGCGAGCAGTACTTC
cdr3_aa: CASSPGSGEQYF
d_call: -
clone_size: few
cdr3_length: 12
v_call: TRBV7-8
j_call: TRBJ2-7

cdr3_nt: TGTGCCAGCAGTCCGGGACACCGAAGCACAGATACGCAGTATTTT
cdr3_aa: CASSPGHRSTDTQYF
d_call: -
clone_size: -
cdr3_length: 15
v_call: TRBV2
j_call: TRBJ2-3

cdr3_nt: TGTGCCTGGAGTAATAGGGGGTATGGCTACACCTTC
cdr3_aa: CAWSNRGYGYTF
d_call: -
clone_size: once
cdr3_length: 12
v_call: TRBV30
j_call: TRBJ1-2

cdr3_nt: TGTGCCAGCAGCCAGGGACAGCTTAGCACAGATACGCAGTATTTT
cdr3_aa: CASSQGQLSTDTQYF
d_call: TRBD1
clone_size: -
cdr3_length: 15
v_call: TRBV7-3
j_call: TRBJ2-3

cdr3_nt: TGTGCCAGCAGTGAAAACTATGGCTACACCTTC
cdr3_aa: CASSENYGYTF
d_call: -
clone_size: -
cdr3_length: 11
v_call: TRBV2
j_call: TRBJ1-2

cdr3_nt: TGTGCCAGTAGTATAGAAGGCAGGGTCCACACCGGGGAGCTGTTTTTT
cdr3_aa: CASSIEGRVHTGELFF
d_call: -
clone_size: once
cdr3_length: 16
v_call: TRBV19
j_call: TRBJ2-2

cdr3_nt: TGTGCCAGCAGCTTAGGGGGACTAGCGGGAGTTAATGAGCAGTTCTTC
cdr3_aa: CASSLGGLAGVNEQFF
d_call: TRBD2
clone_size: -
cdr3_length: 16
v_call: TRBV7-6
j_call: TRBJ2-1

cdr3_nt: TGTGCCAGTAGTATTGGACAGGGGGGCATGAACACTGAAGCTTTCTTT
cdr3_aa: CASSIGQGGMNTEAFF
d_call: TRBD1
clone_size: few
cdr3_length: 16
v_call: TRBV19
j_call: TRBJ1-1

cdr3_nt: TGTGCCAGCAGCCTCTCCGGGACAGGCCGAAATTCACCCCTCCACTTT
cdr3_aa: CASSLSGTGRNSPLHF
d_call: TRBD1
clone_size: few
cdr3_length: 16
v_call: TRBV7-3
j_call: TRBJ1-6

cdr3_nt: TGTGCCAGCAGCTTCGGGACGGGTAGCACAGATACGCAGTATTTT
cdr3_aa: CASSFGTGSTDTQYF
d_call: -
clone_size: -
cdr3_length: 15
v_call: TRBV5-4
j_call: TRBJ2-3

cdr3_nt: TGTGCCAGCAGTTTAAATTCCGGGACGACCGTGGGGAATACGCAGTATTTT
cdr3_aa: CASSLNSGTTVGNTQYF
d_call: -
clone_size: -
cdr3_length: 17
v_call: TRBV27
j_call: TRBJ2-3

cdr3_nt: TGTGCCAGCAGCCAAGGGGACGCCTCCTCCGGGGAGCAGTTCTTC
cdr3_aa: CASSQGDASSGEQFF
d_call: -
clone_size: -
cdr3_length: 15
v_call: TRBV3-1/TRBV3-2
j_call: TRBJ2-1

cdr3_nt: TGCGCCAGCAACCGTTGGGCTAGCGGGACCTACAATGAGCAGTTCTTC
cdr3_aa: CASNRWASGTYNEQFF
d_call: TRBD2
clone_size: -
cdr3_length: 16
v_call: TRBV5-1
j_call: TRBJ2-1

cdr3_nt: TGTGCCAGCAGTGAATGGGGCAGGAGTAACTATGGCTACACCTTC
cdr3_aa: CASSEWGRSNYGYTF
d_call: -
clone_size: -
cdr3_length: 15
v_call: TRBV25-1
j_call: TRBJ1-2

cdr3_nt: TGTGCCAGCAGCTTGGCGCAGAGGGACACCGGGGAGCTGTTTTTT
cdr3_aa: CASSLAQRDTGELFF
d_call: -
clone_size: -
cdr3_length: 15
v_call: TRBV5-5
j_call: TRBJ2-2

cdr3_nt: TGTGCCAGCAGTCCAGGAGAGAAAAGTAGCTACGAGCAGTACTTC
cdr3_aa: CASSPGEKSSYEQYF
d_call: -
clone_size: once
cdr3_length: 15
v_call: TRBV27
j_call: TRBJ2-7

cdr3_nt: TGTGCCAGTAGTAACCTTGGGACAGACTACGAGCAGTACTTC
cdr3_aa: CASSNLGTDYEQYF
d_call: TRBD1
clone_size: -
cdr3_length: 14
v_call: TRBV19
j_call: TRBJ2-7

cdr3_nt: TGCGCCAGCAGCCACAGGGCGGGACTGAGCTCTGGAAACACCATATATTTT
cdr3_aa: CASSHRAGLSSGNTIYF
d_call: -
clone_size: few
cdr3_length: 17
v_call: TRBV4-1
j_call: TRBJ1-3